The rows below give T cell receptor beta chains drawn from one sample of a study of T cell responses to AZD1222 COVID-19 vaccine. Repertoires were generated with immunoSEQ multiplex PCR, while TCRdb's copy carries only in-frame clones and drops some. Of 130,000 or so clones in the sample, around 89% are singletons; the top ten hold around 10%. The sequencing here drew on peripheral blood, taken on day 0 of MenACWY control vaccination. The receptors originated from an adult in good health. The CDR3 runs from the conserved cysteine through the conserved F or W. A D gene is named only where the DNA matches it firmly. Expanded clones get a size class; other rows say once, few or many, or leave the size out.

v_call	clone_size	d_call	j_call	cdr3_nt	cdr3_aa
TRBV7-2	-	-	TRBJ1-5	TGTGCCAGCAGCTTAGGGGTGCGGCAGCCCCAGCATTTT	CASSLGVRQPQHF
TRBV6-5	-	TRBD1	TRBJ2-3	TGTGCCGGAAGGGACAGGAATACAGATACGCAGTATTTT	CAGRDRNTDTQYF
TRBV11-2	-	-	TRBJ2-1	TGTGCCAGCACCCAGGGAGCTAGCGACCACAATGAGCAGTTCTTC	CASTQGASDHNEQFF
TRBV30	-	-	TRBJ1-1	TGTGCCTGGAGTTATATGAACACTGAAGCTTTCTTT	CAWSYMNTEAFF
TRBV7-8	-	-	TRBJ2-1	TGTGCCAGCAGCTTATTGGCAGGCACCTACAATGAGCAGTTCTTC	CASSLLAGTYNEQFF
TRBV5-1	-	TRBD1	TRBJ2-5	TGCGCCAGCAGAAGTATGATCACAGGGGGCGCAGAGACCCAGTACTTC	CASRSMITGGAETQYF
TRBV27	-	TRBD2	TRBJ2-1	TGTGCCAAAGACAACCGGGGGGGCCAGGCAGTTTCCTACAATGAGCAGTTCTTC	CAKDNRGGQAVSYNEQFF
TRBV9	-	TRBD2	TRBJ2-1	TGTGCCAGCAGCCTAGGGGACTACGAGTTTTTGAATGAGCAGTTCTTC	CASSLGDYEFLNEQFF
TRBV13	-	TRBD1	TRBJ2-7	TGTGCCAGCAGCTTAGAAGGGACAGGATACCACGAGCAGTACTTC	CASSLEGTGYHEQYF
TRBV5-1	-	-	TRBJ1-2	TGCGCCAGCAGCTTAGGTGGCCAGTGGGATGGCTACACCTTC	CASSLGGQWDGYTF
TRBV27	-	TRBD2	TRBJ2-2	TGTGCCAGCAGTTTCGGCCCGGGGGGTGCGGCGAACACCGGGGAGCTGTTTTTT	CASSFGPGGAANTGELFF
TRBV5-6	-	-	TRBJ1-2	TGTGCCAGCAGCTCTAAATATGGCTACACCTTC	CASSSKYGYTF
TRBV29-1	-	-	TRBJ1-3	TGCAGCGTGCTCAGGGTACTCTCTGGAAACACCATATATTTT	CSVLRVLSGNTIYF
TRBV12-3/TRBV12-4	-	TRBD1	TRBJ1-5	TGTGCCAGCAGTTTGAGGGGGCTTCAGCCCCAGCATTTT	CASSLRGLQPQHF
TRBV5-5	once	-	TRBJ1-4	TGTGCCAGCAGCTTGGAACAGGGTGGAACTAATGAAAAACTGTTTTTT	CASSLEQGGTNEKLFF
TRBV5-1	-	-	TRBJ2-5	TGCGCCAGCAGCTTGGGTGGACTTCCCACAGAGACCCAGTACTTC	CASSLGGLPTETQYF
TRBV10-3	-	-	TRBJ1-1	TGTGCCGCTACCCGGGGGAATGAAGCTTTCTTT	CAATRGNEAFF
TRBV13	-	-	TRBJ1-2	TGTGCCAGCAGCTTAGAGGGGTCTGCTGGAGGGGGTGGCTACACCTTC	CASSLEGSAGGGGYTF
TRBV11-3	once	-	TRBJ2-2	TGTGCCAGCAGCTTAATCTTTGGGACCGGGGAGCTGTTTTTT	CASSLIFGTGELFF
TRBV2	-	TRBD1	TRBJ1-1	TGTGCCGGGTCCCACAGGGGTGGCACTGAAGCTTTCTTT	CAGSHRGGTEAFF
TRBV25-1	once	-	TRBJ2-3	TGTGCCAGCAGTGAATGGGCATATAGCACAGATACGCAGTATTTT	CASSEWAYSTDTQYF
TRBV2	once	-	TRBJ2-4	TGTGCCAGCAGTGATGGGCGATTAAGTGGACACATTCAGTACTTC	CASSDGRLSGHIQYF
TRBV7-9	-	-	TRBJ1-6	TGTGCCAGCAGCTTCGGGGGGCAGGTGTCACCCCTCCACTTT	CASSFGGQVSPLHF
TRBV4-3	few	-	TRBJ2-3	TGCGCCAGCAGCCCGGCGGGCCCAGGGACGACTGTCACAGATACGCAGTATTTT	CASSPAGPGTTVTDTQYF
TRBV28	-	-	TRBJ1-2	TGTGCCAGCAGCCCGGCGGGGGACTATGGCTACACCTTC	CASSPAGDYGYTF
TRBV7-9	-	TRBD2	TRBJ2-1	TGTGCCAGCAGCTCGCAACGATTACTAGCGGGAGGAAGGTACAATGAGCAGTTCTTC	CASSSQRLLAGGRYNEQFF
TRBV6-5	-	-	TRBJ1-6	TGTGCCAGCAGTTACTCGGGGAGCGATTCACCCCTCCACTTT	CASSYSGSDSPLHF
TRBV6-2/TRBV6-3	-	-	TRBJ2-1	TGTGCCAGCAGTTACTCATACCCCTACAATGAGCAGTTCTTC	CASSYSYPYNEQFF
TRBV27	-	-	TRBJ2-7	TGTGCCAGCAGTCCCGCGGGACGGAGCTCCTACGAGCAGTACTTC	CASSPAGRSSYEQYF
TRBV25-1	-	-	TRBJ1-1	TGTGCCAGCACTCCCGGGAGGGAAATGAACACTGAAGCTTTCTTT	CASTPGREMNTEAFF
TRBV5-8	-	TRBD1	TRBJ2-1	TGTGCCAACGCCATAAACAGGGGTGCGGCTTATTACAATGAGCAGTTCTTC	CANAINRGAAYYNEQFF
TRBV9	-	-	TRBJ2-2	TGTGCCAGCAGCCCGCGGGGGAACACCGGGGAGCTGTTTTTT	CASSPRGNTGELFF
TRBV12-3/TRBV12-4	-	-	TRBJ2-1	TGTGCCAGCAGCGGGCAGCTACCGGGTCTGTTCTTC	CASSGQLPGLFF
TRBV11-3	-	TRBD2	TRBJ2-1	TGTGCCAGCAGCGAGAGGACTAGCGGGAATTCTGAGCAGTTCTTC	CASSERTSGNSEQFF